The 27 T cell receptor beta chains given below trace back to one sample, sequenced in a study of T cells in tuberculosis. After thawing and overnight rest, PBMC were stained with GMM-loaded CD1B tetramer, viability dye and anti-CD3 for sorting. CD1B tetramers were loaded with Rhodococcus equi-derived C32 glucose monomycolate. Sequencing used immunoSEQ multiplex PCR; TCRdb keeps in-frame clones, though not all of them. The table includes approximately 88,000 clones, more than 75% detected once. Sample: CD1b-GMM tetramer-negative cells sorted from PBMCs. Receptors originate from an adult woman with latent tuberculosis.

The chain links TRBV15 to TRBJ1-4; D not resolved. The germline V gene encodes CDR1 LNHNV and CDR2 YYDKDF (reference sequence). CDR3 length equals 13 residues. Deletions cut 6 bases from V and 6 bases from J, with 11 bases between. The CDR3 DNA follows: TGTGCCACCAGGGGGAGTTTTGATGAAAAACTGTTTTTT. This translates into CATRGSFDEKLFF.

The gene calls are TRBV4-1 and TRBJ1-1, with no clear D. V lost 0 bases and J 11 bases, leaving 10 bases between the germline ends. The CDR3 sequence is 12 residues long. CDR1 and CDR2 (germline): MGHRA, YSYEKL. The CDR3 region is CASSQETETAFF. Written as DNA, the CDR3 is TGCGCCAGCAGCCAAGAGACGGAGACGGCTTTCTTT.

The genes are TRBV2 and TRBJ1-2; no clear D. This CDR3 spans 18 amino acids. Trimming stripped 2 bases from V and 6 bases from J, with 25 bases between. CDR1 and CDR2 from the germline V gene are SNHLY and FYNNEI. CDR3 loop: CASSEPLTLFTGRNGYTF. The DNA for the CDR3 is TGTGCCAGCAGTGAACCACTTACCCTTTTTACGGGTAGAAATGGCTACACCTTC. The full variable domain, its missing parts supplied by reference TRBV2 and TRBJ1-2, is EPEVTQTPSHQVTQMGQEVILRCVPISNHLYFYWYRQILGQKVEFLVSFYNNEISEKSEIFDDQFSVERPDGSNFTLKIRSTKLEDSAMYFCASSEPLTLFTGRNGYTFGSGTRLTVV.

The V call is TRBV5-1, the J call TRBJ1-1; the D gene is possibly TRBD1 (5 bases). The V gene lost 4 bases and the J gene lost 2 bases, with 15 bases spanning the gap. There are 15 residues in the CDR3. Germline CDR1 and CDR2: SGHRS and YFSETQ. The DNA of the CDR3 is TGCGCCAGCAGCCGCACGGCGGGGGTAAACACTGAAGCTTTCTTT. Its translation is CASSRTAGVNTEAFF.

The chain combines TRBV19 with TRBJ1-2; 7 positions agree with TRBD1. The CDR3 sequence is 14 residues long. Germline lookup yields CDR1 LNHDA and CDR2 SQIVND (reference sequence). After removal of 4 bases from V and 7 bases from J, the junction contained 9 bases not matched to a gene. DNA for the CDR3: TGTGCCAGTAGTACCCCGACAGGGCGCCTTGGCTACACCTTC. Amino acids: CASSTPTGRLGYTF.

V and J are TRBV15 and TRBJ2-3; no reliable D call. The V gene's germline CDR1 is LNHNV and CDR2 YYDKDF (reference sequence). V was trimmed by 1 base and J by 0 bases, leaving 8 bases between them. The CDR3 consists of 15 residues. CDR3 residues: CATSRVMTSTDTQYF. The CDR3 nucleotides are TGTGCCACCAGCAGAGTTATGACTAGCACAGATACGCAGTATTTT.

The V gene is TRBV15, the J gene TRBJ2-1; D not resolved. The CDR3 spans 16 residues. Germline-derived CDR1 and CDR2 are LNHNV and YYDKDF (reference sequence). With 1 base removed from V and 6 bases from J, the gap between germline ends came to 16 bases. The CDR3 is CATSRGFRQGGNEQFF. The CDR3 DNA reads TGTGCCACCAGCAGAGGTTTTCGACAAGGTGGCAATGAGCAGTTCTTC.

V usage is TRBV9 and J usage is TRBJ2-5, with TRBD1 matching over 10 bases. V lost 0 bases, J lost 4 bases, and 3 bases stayed unmatched. Germline V gives CDR1 SGDLS, CDR2 YYNGEE. This CDR3 has 15 amino acids. The CDR3 spells CASSVEDRGTETQYF. The CDR3 region has the DNA TGTGCCAGCAGCGTAGAGGACAGGGGGACAGAGACCCAGTACTTC. Full variable domain (outside the CDR3, taken from reference TRBV9 and TRBJ2-5): DSGVTQTPKHLITATGQRVTLRCSPRSGDLSVYWYQQSLDQGLQFLIQYYNGEERAKGNILERFSAQQFPDLHSELNLSSLELGDSALYFCASSVEDRGTETQYFGPGTRLLVL.

The genes are TRBV13 and TRBJ2-3; the D gene is possibly TRBD1 (5 bases). The germline V gene encodes CDR1 PRHDT and CDR2 FYEKMQ (reference sequence). V dropped 5 bases and J dropped 2 bases, with 8 bases sitting between them. There are 13 residues in the CDR3. Written as DNA, the CDR3 is TGTGCCAGCAGCCAACAGGACACAGATACGCAGTATTTT. Its translation: CASSQQDTDTQYF. Full variable domain (missing parts from reference TRBV13 and TRBJ2-3): AAGVIQSPRHLIKEKRETATLKCYPIPRHDTVYWYQQGPGQDPQFLISFYEKMQSDKGSIPDRFSAQQFSDYHSELNMSSLELGDSALYFCASSQQDTDTQYFGPGTRLTVL.

The chain has TRBV6-5 and TRBJ2-3, with D possibly matching TRBD2 (6 bases). V shed 4 bases and J shed 1 base, with 9 bases lying between them. The CDR3 has 14 amino acids. The germline V gene has CDR1 MNHEY and CDR2 SVGAGI. The CDR3 loop reads CASSWGGGTDTQYF. DNA for the CDR3: TGTGCCAGCAGTTGGGGAGGCGGCACAGATACGCAGTATTTT.

J is TRBJ1-5 and V is TRBV15; D unclear. The germline CDR1 and CDR2 sequences are LNHNV and YYDKDF (reference sequence). The CDR3 is made up of 15 amino acids. V was trimmed by 0 bases and J by 1 base, leaving 7 bases between them. The CDR3 DNA follows: TGTGCCACCAGCAGAGATCGAGTCAGCAATCAGCCCCAGCATTTT. Translating it yields CATSRDRVSNQPQHF.

The sample holds a few counts of this clone. The chain has TRBV7-3 and TRBJ2-2; TRBD1 agrees at 8 bases. Germline V gives CDR1 SGHTA, CDR2 FQGTGA. This CDR3 is built from 19 residues. V dropped 1 base and J dropped 1; count of bases not matched to a gene: 11. As DNA, the CDR3 is TGTGCCAGCAGCTTAATCGCGCGAGACAGGGGTTTGAACACCGGGGAGCTGTTTTTT. It specifies CASSLIARDRGLNTGELFF.

This rearrangement joins TRBV27 to TRBJ1-2; no firm D call. CDR1 and CDR2 (germline): MNHEY, SMNVEV (reference sequence). This CDR3 has 13 amino acids. Trimming left V 3 bases short and J 1 base short, with 6 bases between. The CDR3 region has the DNA TGTGCCAGCAGTTTTAACAGTAACTATGGCTACACCTTC. Its protein product is CASSFNSNYGYTF.

The chain joins TRBV10-3 to TRBJ2-3, with 12 bases that match TRBD2. After removal of 2 bases from V and 9 bases from J, the junction contained 9 bases not matched to a gene. The CDR3 has 16 residues. Germline V lookup: CDR1 ENHRY, CDR2 SYGVKD. CDR3 sequence reads: CAISEELAGGPGTQYF. CDR3 nucleotide sequence: TGTGCCATCAGTGAGGAACTAGCGGGGGGTCCCGGGACGCAGTATTTT.

The V and J genes are TRBV11-3 and TRBJ2-7, with TRBD1 identical over 7 bases. Trimming took 4 bases from V and 6 from J; bases not matched to a gene: 6. CDR3 length: 13 amino acids. CDR1 SGHNT and CDR2 YENEEA come from the germline V gene. CDR3 in amino acids: CASSSTGVGEQYF. The CDR3 DNA is TGTGCCAGCAGCTCTACAGGGGTTGGCGAGCAGTACTTC.

This chain connects TRBV5-6 to TRBJ1-2; tentatively, D is TRBD1 (5 bases). The germline V and J ends were trimmed by 5 bases and 2 bases, with 16 bases remaining between them. The CDR3 contains 15 residues. In germline, CDR1 is SGHDT, CDR2 YYEEEE. The CDR3 region is CASRPGGSINYGYTF. CDR3 nucleotides: TGTGCCAGCAGGCCCGGGGGAAGTATAAACTATGGCTACACCTTC.

The CDR3 nucleotides read TGTGCCAGTAGTAGGCGGTGGGGCCCTCAAGAGACCCAGTACTTC. Protein product: CASSRRWGPQETQYF. The V call is TRBV19, the J call TRBJ2-5, with a tentative D call TRBD1 (5 bases). The germline CDR1 and CDR2 sequences are LNHDA and SQIVND (reference sequence). Trimming removed 4 bases at V and 2 bases at J, with 14 bases between. The length of the CDR3 is 15 residues.

The DNA of the CDR3 is TGTGCCAGCAGCCCACCCGGACTAGCTGAGGAGACCCAGTACTTC. Protein sequence: CASSPPGLAEETQYF. The chain links TRBV9 to TRBJ2-5; TRBD2 aligns across 8 bases. Trimming removed 4 bases from V and 5 bases from J; junction bases left unmatched: 10. CDR1 and CDR2 (germline): SGDLS, YYNGEE. The CDR3 is made up of 15 amino acids.

V usage is TRBV4-1 and J usage is TRBJ2-1; possible D gene TRBD2, 5 bases. Trimming removed 3 bases at V and 4 bases at J, with 16 bases between. The germline V gene encodes CDR1 MGHRA and CDR2 YSYEKL. The length of the CDR3 is 16 residues. The chain's CDR3 is CASSQKNWTGYNEQFF. The DNA of the CDR3 is TGCGCCAGCAGCCAGAAGAACTGGACGGGGTACAATGAGCAGTTCTTC.

This clone was recorded once. The V gene is TRBV7-2, the J gene TRBJ2-3; D might be TRBD2 (7 bases). This CDR3 comprises 16 residues. The germline CDR1 and CDR2 sequences are SGHTA and FQGNSA. V lost 6 bases to trimming and J lost 3 bases, with 19 bases between them. CDR3 region: CASSIRGGGVTDTQYF. The CDR3 DNA reads TGTGCCAGCAGTATAAGGGGGGGCGGGGTGACAGATACGCAGTATTTT.

The chain is built from TRBV7-2 and TRBJ1-3; D not resolved. In germline, CDR1 is SGHTA, CDR2 FQGNSA. The CDR3 extends over 15 amino acids. The V end was cut by 3 bases, the J end by 3 bases, with 12 bases between. This CDR3 reads CASSFYTGRGNTIYF. For the CDR3, the DNA is TGTGCCAGCAGCTTTTACACGGGTCGTGGAAACACCATATATTTT.

The CDR3 region has the DNA TGTGCCAGCAGCCAAGAGGCTGGAGATACGCAGTATTTT. This translates into CASSQEAGDTQYF. This chain uses TRBV14 with TRBJ2-3; the D is unclear. This CDR3 has 13 amino acids. V lost 0 bases to trimming and J lost 5 bases, with 6 bases between them. The germline gives CDR1 SGHDN, CDR2 FVKESK.

The chain has TRBV10-2 and TRBJ2-1; D perhaps matches TRBD1 (6 bases). There are 14 residues in the CDR3. The V end was cut by 4 bases, the J end by 2 bases, with 9 bases between. Germline V gene data show CDR1 as WSHSY and CDR2 as SAAADI. Here the CDR3 reads CASSGGPPYNEQFF. The CDR3 coding sequence is TGCGCCAGCAGTGGGGGGCCGCCCTACAATGAGCAGTTCTTC.

This rearrangement joins TRBV18 to TRBJ1-3; D gene unclear. Trimming pared 3 bases from V and 1 base from J, leaving 10 bases between. Germline V gene sequence: CDR1 KGHSH, CDR2 LQKENI. The CDR3 has 15 residues. CDR3 coding DNA: TGTGCCAGCTCACCTTTGGGGAGTTCTGGAAACACCATATATTTT. Protein: CASSPLGSSGNTIYF.

The V call is TRBV19, the J call TRBJ1-2, with D perhaps matching TRBD1 (6 bases). V was trimmed by 2 bases and J by 0 bases, leaving 10 bases between them. This CDR3 contains 15 residues. CDR1 LNHDA and CDR2 SQIVND come from the germline V gene (reference sequence). The CDR3 loop reads CASSISRGPNYGYTF. CDR3 in DNA: TGTGCCAGTAGTATAAGCAGGGGACCTAACTATGGCTACACCTTC. Filled out from reference TRBV19 and TRBJ1-2, the complete variable domain reads DGGITQSPKYLFRKEGQNVTLSCEQNLNHDAMYWYRQDPGQGLRLIYYSQIVNDFQKGDIAEGYSVSREKKESFPLTVTSAQKNPTAFYLCASSISRGPNYGYTFGSGTRLTVV.

The rearrangement joins TRBV7-9 to TRBJ1-5, with D hard to call. This CDR3 has 13 amino acids. Deletions cut 3 bases from V and 2 bases from J, with 5 bases between. Per germline, CDR1 SEHNR and CDR2 FQNEAQ (reference sequence). The CDR3 bases are TGTGCCAGCAGCTTTGGAGGCAATCAGCCCCAGCATTTT. Its translation: CASSFGGNQPQHF.

This clone showed up just once. The J gene is TRBJ1-4, the V gene TRBV9; no definite D call. The germline gives CDR1 SGDLS, CDR2 YYNGEE. The V end was cut by 2 bases, the J end by 7 bases, with 21 bases between. The CDR3 extends over 17 amino acids. The CDR3 sequence: CASSVGVNPAMGEKLFF. CDR3 coding DNA: TGTGCCAGCAGCGTGGGAGTCAACCCGGCGATGGGTGAAAAACTGTTTTTT.